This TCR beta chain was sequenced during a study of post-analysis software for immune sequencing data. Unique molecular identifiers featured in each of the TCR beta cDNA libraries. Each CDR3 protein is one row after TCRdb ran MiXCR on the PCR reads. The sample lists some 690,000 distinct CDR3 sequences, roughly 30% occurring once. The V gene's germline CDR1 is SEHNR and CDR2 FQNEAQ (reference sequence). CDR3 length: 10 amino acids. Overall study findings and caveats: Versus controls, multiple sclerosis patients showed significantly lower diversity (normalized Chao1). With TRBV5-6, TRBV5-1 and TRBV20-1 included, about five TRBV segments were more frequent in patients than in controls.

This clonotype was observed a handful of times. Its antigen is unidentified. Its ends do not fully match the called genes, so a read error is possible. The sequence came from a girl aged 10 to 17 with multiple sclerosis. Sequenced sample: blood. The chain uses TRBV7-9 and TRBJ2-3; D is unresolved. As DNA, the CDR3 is TGTGCCAGCAGCGTAGCTACGCAGTATTTT. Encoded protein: CASSVATQYF.